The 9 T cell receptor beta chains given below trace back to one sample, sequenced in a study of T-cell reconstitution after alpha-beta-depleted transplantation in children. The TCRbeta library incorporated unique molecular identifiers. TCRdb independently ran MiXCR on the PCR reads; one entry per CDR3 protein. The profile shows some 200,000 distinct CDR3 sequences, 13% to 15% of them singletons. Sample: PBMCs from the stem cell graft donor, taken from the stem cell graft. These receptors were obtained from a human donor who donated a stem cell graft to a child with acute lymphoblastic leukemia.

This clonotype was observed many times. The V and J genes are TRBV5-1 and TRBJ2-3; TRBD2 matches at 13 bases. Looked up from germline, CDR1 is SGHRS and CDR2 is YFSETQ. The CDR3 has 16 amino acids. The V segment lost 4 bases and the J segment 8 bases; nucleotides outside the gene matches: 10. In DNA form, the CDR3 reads TGCGCCAGCAGCGGCTCCGGGACTAGCGGGGTCCGTACGCAGTATTTT. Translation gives CASSGSGTSGVRTQYF. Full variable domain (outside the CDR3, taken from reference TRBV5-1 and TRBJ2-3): KAGVTQTPRYLIKTRGQQVTLSCSPISGHRSVSWYQQTPGQGLQFLFEYFSETQRNKGNFPGRFSGRQFSNSRSEMNVSTLELGDSALYLCASSGSGTSGVRTQYFGPGTRLTVL.

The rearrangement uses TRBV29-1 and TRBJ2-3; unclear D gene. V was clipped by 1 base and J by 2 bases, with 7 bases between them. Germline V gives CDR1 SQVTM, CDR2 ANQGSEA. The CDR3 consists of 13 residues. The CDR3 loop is CSVEGVATDTQYF. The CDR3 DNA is TGCAGCGTTGAAGGGGTAGCCACAGATACGCAGTATTTT.

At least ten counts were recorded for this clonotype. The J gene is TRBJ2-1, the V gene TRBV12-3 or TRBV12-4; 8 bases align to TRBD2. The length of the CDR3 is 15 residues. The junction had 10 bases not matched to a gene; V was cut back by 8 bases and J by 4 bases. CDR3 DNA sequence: TGTGCCAGCCAATCAACTAGCGGAGTATACAATGAGCAGTTCTTC. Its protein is CASQSTSGVYNEQFF.

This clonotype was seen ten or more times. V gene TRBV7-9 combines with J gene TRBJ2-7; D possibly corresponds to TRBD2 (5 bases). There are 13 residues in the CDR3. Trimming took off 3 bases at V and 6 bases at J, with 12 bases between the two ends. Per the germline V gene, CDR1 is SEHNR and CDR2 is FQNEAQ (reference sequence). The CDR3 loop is CASSLVGNGEQYF. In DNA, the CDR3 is TGTGCCAGCAGCTTGGTCGGGAACGGCGAGCAGTACTTC.

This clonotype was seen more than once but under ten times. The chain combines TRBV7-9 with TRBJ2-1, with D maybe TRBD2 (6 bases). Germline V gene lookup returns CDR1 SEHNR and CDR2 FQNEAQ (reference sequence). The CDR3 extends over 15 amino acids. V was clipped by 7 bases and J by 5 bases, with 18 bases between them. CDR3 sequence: CASTPEGGDDNEQFF. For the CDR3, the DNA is TGTGCCAGCACCCCTGAAGGCGGGGACGACAATGAGCAGTTCTTC. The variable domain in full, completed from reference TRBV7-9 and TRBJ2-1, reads DTGVSQNPRHKITKRGQNVTFRCDPISEHNRLYWYRQTLGQGPEFLTYFQNEAQLEKSRLLSDRFSAERPKGSFSTLEIQRTEQGDSAMYLCASTPEGGDDNEQFFGPGTRLTVL.

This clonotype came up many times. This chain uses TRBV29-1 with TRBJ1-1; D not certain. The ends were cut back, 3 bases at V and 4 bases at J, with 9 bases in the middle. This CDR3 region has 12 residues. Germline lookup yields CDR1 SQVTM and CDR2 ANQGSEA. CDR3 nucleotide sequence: TGCAGCGTTGAGGAGGGCGGCACTGAAGCTTTCTTT. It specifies CSVEEGGTEAFF.

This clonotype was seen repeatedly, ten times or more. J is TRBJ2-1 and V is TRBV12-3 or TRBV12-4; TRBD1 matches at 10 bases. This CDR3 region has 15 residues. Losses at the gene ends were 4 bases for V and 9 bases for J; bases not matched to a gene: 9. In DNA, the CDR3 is TGTGCCAGCAGTTCCCCCCGGGACAGGGGTGCTGAGCAGTTCTTC. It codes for CASSSPRDRGAEQFF.

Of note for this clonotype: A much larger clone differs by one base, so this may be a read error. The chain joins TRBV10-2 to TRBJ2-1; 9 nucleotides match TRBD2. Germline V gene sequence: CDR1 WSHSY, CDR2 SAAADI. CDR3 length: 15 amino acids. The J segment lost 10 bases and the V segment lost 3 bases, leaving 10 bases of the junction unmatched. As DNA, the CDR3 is TGCGCCAGCAGTGAAGCGGGAGGTACGATTAGGGAGCAGTTCTTC. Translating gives CASSEAGGTIREQFF.

CDR3 in DNA: TGTGCCAGCAGTGATGGGGGAGGAACTAGAGACACAGATACGCAGTATTTT. It yields the protein CASSDGGGTRDTDTQYF. This chain joins TRBV2 and TRBJ2-3; perhaps TRBD2 as D (6 bases). Germline assignment: CDR1 SNHLY and CDR2 FYNNEI. CDR3 length: 17 amino acids. V lost 3 bases and J lost 2, with 18 bases in between.